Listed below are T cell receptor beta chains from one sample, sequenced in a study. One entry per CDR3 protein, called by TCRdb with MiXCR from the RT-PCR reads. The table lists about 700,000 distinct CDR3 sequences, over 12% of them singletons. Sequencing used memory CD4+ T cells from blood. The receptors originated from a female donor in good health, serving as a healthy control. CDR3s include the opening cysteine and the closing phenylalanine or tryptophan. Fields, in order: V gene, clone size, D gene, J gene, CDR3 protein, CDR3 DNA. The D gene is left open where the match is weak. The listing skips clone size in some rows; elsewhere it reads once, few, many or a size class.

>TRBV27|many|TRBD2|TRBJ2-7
CASSSTSAAAGQYF
TGTGCCAGCAGTTCGACTAGCGCGGCAGCTGGGCAGTACTTC
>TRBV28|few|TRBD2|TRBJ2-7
CASISFSGSAHEQYF
TGTGCCAGCATCTCGTTTAGCGGGAGTGCCCACGAGCAGTACTTC
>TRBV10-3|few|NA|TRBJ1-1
CAIRGDTEAFF
TGTGCCATCAGAGGGGACACTGAAGCTTTCTTT
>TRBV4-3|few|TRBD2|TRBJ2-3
CASSHRLAGEDTQYF
TGCGCCAGCAGCCACCGACTAGCGGGGGAAGATACGCAGTATTTT
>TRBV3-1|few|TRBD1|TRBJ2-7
CASSQDGGQGAREQYF
TGTGCCAGCAGCCAAGATGGGGGACAGGGGGCCCGCGAGCAGTACTTC
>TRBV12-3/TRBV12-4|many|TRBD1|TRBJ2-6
CASTDRDGANVLTF
TGTGCCAGCACGGACAGGGATGGGGCCAACGTCCTGACTTTC
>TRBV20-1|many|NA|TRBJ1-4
CSALGVNEKLFF
TGCAGTGCTCTTGGCGTGAATGAAAAACTGTTTTTT
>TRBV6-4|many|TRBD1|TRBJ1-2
CASSPDRAGGYTF
TGTGCCAGCAGCCCGGACAGGGCAGGAGGCTACACCTTC
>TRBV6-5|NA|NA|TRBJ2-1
CASTRQAGGNEQFF
TGTGCCAGCACTCGGCAGGCCGGCGGGAATGAGCAGTTCTTC
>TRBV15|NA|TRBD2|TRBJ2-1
CATSRGASGAYNEQFF
TGTGCCACCAGCAGAGGCGCTAGCGGGGCCTACAATGAGCAGTTCTTC
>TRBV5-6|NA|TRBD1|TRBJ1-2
CASSRGQGAGGYTF
TGTGCCAGCAGCAGGGGACAGGGTGCTGGCGGCTACACCTTC
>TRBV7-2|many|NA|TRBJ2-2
CASSLGRNSNTGELFF
TGTGCCAGCAGCTTGGGCCGGAACTCGAACACCGGGGAGCTGTTTTTT
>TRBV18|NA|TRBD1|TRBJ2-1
CASSPRGQGDNEQFF
TGTGCCAGCTCACCAAGGGGACAGGGGGACAATGAGCAGTTCTTC
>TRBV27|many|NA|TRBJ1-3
CASSLAGSPGNTIYF
TGTGCCAGCAGTTTAGCCGGATCTCCTGGAAACACCATATATTTT
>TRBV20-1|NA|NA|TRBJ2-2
CSASWGPANTGELFF
TGCAGTGCTTCGTGGGGTCCAGCGAACACCGGGGAGCTGTTTTTT
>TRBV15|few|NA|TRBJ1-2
CATSRDGGRQGNYGYTF
TGTGCCACCAGCAGAGATGGGGGGAGGCAGGGGAACTATGGCTACACCTTC
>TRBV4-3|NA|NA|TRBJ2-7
CASSQQQGFYEQYF
TGCGCCAGCAGCCAACAACAGGGATTTTACGAGCAGTACTTC
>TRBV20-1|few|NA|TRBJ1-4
CSAPMGPGEKLFF
TGCAGTGCTCCGATGGGGCCGGGCGAAAAACTGTTTTTT
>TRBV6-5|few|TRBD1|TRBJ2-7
CASSYTGTGGYEQYF
TGTGCCAGCAGTTACACCGGGACAGGGGGCTACGAGCAGTACTTC
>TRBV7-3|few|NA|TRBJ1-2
CASSLTSDTNYGYTF
TGTGCCAGCAGCTTAACGTCAGACACTAACTATGGCTACACCTTC
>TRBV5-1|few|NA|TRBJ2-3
CASSLERVPDTQYF
TGCGCCAGCAGCTTGGAACGGGTCCCAGATACGCAGTATTTT
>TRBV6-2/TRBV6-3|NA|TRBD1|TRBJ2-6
CASSRDRGRDGANVLTF
TGTGCCAGCAGCCGAGACAGGGGGCGAGATGGGGCCAACGTCCTGACTTTC
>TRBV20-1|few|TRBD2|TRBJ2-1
CSARDYGGGGIEQFF
TGCAGTGCTAGAGATTATGGCGGGGGGGGCATTGAGCAGTTCTTC
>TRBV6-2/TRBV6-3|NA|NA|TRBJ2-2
CASSDLGGSYDTGELFF
TGTGCCAGCAGTGACCTTGGTGGGAGCTACGACACCGGGGAGCTGTTTTTT
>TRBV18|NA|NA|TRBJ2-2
CASSPYGGETGELFF
TGTGCCAGCTCACCTTACGGTGGGGAAACCGGGGAGCTGTTTTTT
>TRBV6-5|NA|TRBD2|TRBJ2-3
CASSWRGADTQYF
TGTGCCAGCAGTTGGCGGGGGGCAGATACGCAGTATTTT